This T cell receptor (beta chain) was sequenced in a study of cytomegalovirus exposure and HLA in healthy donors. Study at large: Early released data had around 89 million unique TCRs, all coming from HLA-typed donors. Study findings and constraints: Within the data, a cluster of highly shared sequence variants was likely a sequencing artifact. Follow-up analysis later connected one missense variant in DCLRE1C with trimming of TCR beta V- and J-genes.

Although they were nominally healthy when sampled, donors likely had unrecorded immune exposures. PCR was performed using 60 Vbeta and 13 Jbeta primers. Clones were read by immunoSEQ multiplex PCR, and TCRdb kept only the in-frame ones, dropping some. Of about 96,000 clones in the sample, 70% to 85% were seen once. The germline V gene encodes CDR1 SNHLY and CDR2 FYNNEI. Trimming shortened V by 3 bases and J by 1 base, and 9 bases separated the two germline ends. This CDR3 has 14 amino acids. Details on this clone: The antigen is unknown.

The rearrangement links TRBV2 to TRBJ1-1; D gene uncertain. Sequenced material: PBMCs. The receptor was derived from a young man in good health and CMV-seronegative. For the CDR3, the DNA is TGTGCCAGCAGTGACGACTCCTCGAACACTGAAGCTTTCTTT. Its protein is CASSDDSSNTEAFF.